This TCR beta chain is drawn from a study of cytomegalovirus exposure and HLA in healthy donors. General study results and limits: The authors considered a cluster of highly shared sequence variants likely to be a sequencing artifact. Most TCRs appeared rarely, but some public TCRs recurred in many donors. Later, an analysis found that common viral pathogens appeared to be linked with several of the most significant clusters.

CDR3 length: 13 amino acids. The trim removed 5 bases at V and 11 bases at J, leaving 8 bases unmatched. The V gene's germline CDR1 is MNHEY and CDR2 SVGAGI. For this clone: The antigen is unknown.

PCR primers comprised 60 Vbeta and 13 Jbeta primers. Some clones are missing from TCRdb's copy, which holds only in-frame ones; the method was immunoSEQ multiplex PCR. Of around 200,000 clones in the sample, 75% to 90% were seen once. What was sequenced was PBMCs. The TCR was taken from a woman in her late teens or twenties in good health and CMV-seronegative. The V and J genes are TRBV6-5 and TRBJ1-5; 8 bases match TRBD1. The CDR3, as DNA: TGTGCCAGCAGTCGTGGACAGGGCCAATCCCAGCATTTT. Encoded protein: CASSRGQGQSQHF.